This T cell receptor beta chain was sequenced in a study of identical twins. Study results and limitations: Out-of-frame beta sequences exhibited a weaker degree of excess twin sharing. One should note that invariant MAIT and iNKT cells could partly confound zero-insertion analyses.

cDNA molecules carried unique molecular identifiers, and template switching added a universal primer site. TCRdb processed the 5' RACE reads anew with MiXCR; each CDR3 protein has one entry. Of more than 1.5 million distinct CDR3 sequences detected, roughly 35% appear once; the ten largest clones hold approximately 0.29%. Turning to this clonotype: Its antigen is not known. Given a much more abundant clone one base away, this may be a read error.

This sequence was found in a newborn girl in good health. Sequencing used cord blood.

The CDR3 is CASSPTRGPISLDTQYF. CDR3 nucleotides: TGTGCCAGCAGCCCAACCCGGGGGCCAATTAGCCTTGATACGCAGTATTTT. V is TRBV7-8 and J is TRBJ2-3, with D perhaps given as TRBD1 or TRBD2 (6 bases each). CDR1 is SGHVS and CDR2 is FQNEAQ in the germline V gene. V gave up 5 bases and J gave up 6 bases, with 24 bases separating them. The CDR3 spans 17 residues.